The 4 T cell receptor beta chains listed next were all sequenced from one sample in a study of T cells in Graves' hyperthyroidism and ophthalmopathy. Regions amplified from RNA transcripts were the TCR beta CDR3 regions. HTBI primers drove first-round RT-PCR of the TCR CDR3. TCRdb recomputed calls from the multiplex PCR reads with MiXCR, one row per CDR3 protein. The repertoire includes 480,000 or so distinct CDR3 sequences, roughly 45% of them detected once, and about 45% sits in the top ten. Sequenced sample: peripheral blood or thyroid tissue (not recorded which). These receptors all come from an adult woman with Graves' disease, either hyperthyroidism or ophthalmopathy (not recorded which).

Many counts were recorded for this clonotype. The chain links TRBV7-8 to TRBJ2-6; possible D gene TRBD1, 6 bases. The CDR3 has 15 residues. Trimming stripped 4 bases from V and 1 base from J, with 8 bases between. Germline CDR1 SGHVS, CDR2 FQNEAQ. CDR3 DNA sequence: TGTGCCAGCAGCTCAGGGGTTTCTGGGGCCAACGTCCTGACTTTC. This codes for CASSSGVSGANVLTF.

This clonotype came up many times. CDR3 sequence (DNA): TGTGCCAGCAGCTTAGGTCCATCTGGGGCCAACGTCCTGACTTTC. Its translation: CASSLGPSGANVLTF. The chain carries TRBV7-2 and TRBJ2-6, with D uncertain. Trimming removed 1 base from V and 1 base from J, with 5 bases in between. The V gene's germline CDR1 is SGHTA and CDR2 FQGNSA. The length of the CDR3 is 15 residues.

This chain uses TRBV30 with TRBJ1-4; TRBD1 matches 7 bases. CDR3 length: 16 residues. The junction had 17 bases not matched to a gene; V was cut back by 2 bases and J by 11 bases. CDR1 is GTSNPN, CDR2 SVGIG, per germline (reference sequence). As DNA, the CDR3 is TGTGCCTGGAGTAGCCCAGGGGGAAGTGGGGGTGGGAAACTGTTTTTT. It encodes CAWSSPGGSGGGKLFF. The full variable domain, rest sourced from reference TRBV30 and TRBJ1-4, is SQTIHQWPATLVQPVGSPLSLECTVEGTSNPNLYWYRQAAGRGLQLLFYSVGIGQISSEVPQNLSASRPQDRQFILSSKKLLLSDSGFYLCAWSSPGGSGGGKLFFGSGTQLSVL.

This clonotype was detected ten times or more. This rearrangement joins TRBV20-1 to TRBJ2-5; D is unclear. The V gene's germline CDR1 is DFQATT and CDR2 SNEGSKA (reference sequence). The V end lost 5 bases, the J end lost 5 bases, and 9 bases lay between the germline ends. The CDR3 length is 11 residues. CDR3 loop: CSADQRETQYF. CDR3 DNA: TGCAGTGCTGACCAACGGGAGACCCAGTACTTC.